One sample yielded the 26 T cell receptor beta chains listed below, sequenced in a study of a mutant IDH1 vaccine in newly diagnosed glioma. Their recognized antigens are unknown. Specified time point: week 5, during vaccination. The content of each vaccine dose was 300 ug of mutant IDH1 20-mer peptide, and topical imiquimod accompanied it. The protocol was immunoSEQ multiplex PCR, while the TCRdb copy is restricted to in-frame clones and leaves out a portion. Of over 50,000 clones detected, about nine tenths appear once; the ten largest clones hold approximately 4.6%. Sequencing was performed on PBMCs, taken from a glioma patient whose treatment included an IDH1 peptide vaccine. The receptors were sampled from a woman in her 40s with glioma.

The CDR3 region has the DNA TGTGCCAGTCGAAAACCGGGGCCTTACAACAATGAGCAGTTCTTC. Translating it yields CASRKPGPYNNEQFF. This rearrangement joins TRBV19 to TRBJ2-1; D may be TRBD1 or TRBD2 (5 bases each). CDR1 is LNHDA, CDR2 SQIVND, per germline (reference sequence). There are 15 residues in the CDR3. Trimming shortened V by 8 bases and J by 5 bases, and 19 bases separated the two germline ends.

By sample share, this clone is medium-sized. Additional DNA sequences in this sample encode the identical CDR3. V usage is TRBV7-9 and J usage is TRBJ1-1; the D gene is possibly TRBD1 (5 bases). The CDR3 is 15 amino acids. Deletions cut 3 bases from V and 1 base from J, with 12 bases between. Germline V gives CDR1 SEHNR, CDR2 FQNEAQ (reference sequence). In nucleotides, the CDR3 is TGTGCCAGCAGCTTTTCCCGGGGGGGGAACACTGAAGCTTTCTTT. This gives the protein CASSFSRGGNTEAFF.

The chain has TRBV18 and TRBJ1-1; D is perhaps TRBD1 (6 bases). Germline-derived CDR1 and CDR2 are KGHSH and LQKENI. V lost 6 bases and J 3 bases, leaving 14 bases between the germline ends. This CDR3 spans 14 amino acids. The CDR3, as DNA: TGTGCCAGCTCTCAGGGGAGTGTGGACACTGAAGCTTTCTTT. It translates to CASSQGSVDTEAFF.

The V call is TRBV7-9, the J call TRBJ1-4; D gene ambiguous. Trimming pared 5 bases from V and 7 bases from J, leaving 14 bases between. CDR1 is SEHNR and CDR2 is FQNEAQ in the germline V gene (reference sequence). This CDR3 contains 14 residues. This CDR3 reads CASSRRADGEKLFF. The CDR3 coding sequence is TGTGCCAGCAGCCGACGAGCCGACGGTGAAAAACTGTTTTTT.

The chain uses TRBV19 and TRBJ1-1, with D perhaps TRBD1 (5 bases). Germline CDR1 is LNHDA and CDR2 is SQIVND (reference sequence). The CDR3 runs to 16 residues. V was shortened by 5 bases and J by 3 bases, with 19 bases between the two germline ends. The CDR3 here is CASSPMTGRGYTEAFF. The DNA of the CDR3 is TGTGCCAGTAGTCCTATGACCGGCCGGGGCTACACTGAAGCTTTCTTT. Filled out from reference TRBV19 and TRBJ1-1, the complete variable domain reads DGGITQSPKYLFRKEGQNVTLSCEQNLNHDAMYWYRQDPGQGLRLIYYSQIVNDFQKGDIAEGYSVSREKKESFPLTVTSAQKNPTAFYLCASSPMTGRGYTEAFFGQGTRLTVV.

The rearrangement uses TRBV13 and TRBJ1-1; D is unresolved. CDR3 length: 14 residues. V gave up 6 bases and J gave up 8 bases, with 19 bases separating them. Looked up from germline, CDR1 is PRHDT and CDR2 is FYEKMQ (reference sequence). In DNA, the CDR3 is TGTGCCAGCAGAGTAGTGGGGTCTTTGGCCGAAGCTTTCTTT. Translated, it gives CASRVVGSLAEAFF.

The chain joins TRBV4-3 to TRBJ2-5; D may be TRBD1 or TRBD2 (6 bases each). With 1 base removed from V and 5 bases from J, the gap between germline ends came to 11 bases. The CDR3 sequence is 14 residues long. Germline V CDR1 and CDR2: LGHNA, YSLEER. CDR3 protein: CASSQAPGAETQYF. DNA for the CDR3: TGCGCCAGCAGCCAAGCCCCGGGGGCCGAGACCCAGTACTTC.

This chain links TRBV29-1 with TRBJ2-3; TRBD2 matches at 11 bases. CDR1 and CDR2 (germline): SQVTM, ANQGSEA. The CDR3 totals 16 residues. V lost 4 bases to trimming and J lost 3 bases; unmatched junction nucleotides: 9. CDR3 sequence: CSVVPTTSGRTDTQYF. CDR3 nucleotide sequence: TGCAGCGTTGTCCCGACTACTAGCGGGAGAACAGATACGCAGTATTTT.

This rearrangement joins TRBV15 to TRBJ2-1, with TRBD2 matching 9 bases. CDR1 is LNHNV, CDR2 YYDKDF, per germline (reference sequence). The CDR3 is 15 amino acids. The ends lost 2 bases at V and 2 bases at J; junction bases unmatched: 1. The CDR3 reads CATSRLAGTYNEQFF. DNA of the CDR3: TGTGCCACCAGCAGACTAGCGGGAACCTACAATGAGCAGTTCTTC.

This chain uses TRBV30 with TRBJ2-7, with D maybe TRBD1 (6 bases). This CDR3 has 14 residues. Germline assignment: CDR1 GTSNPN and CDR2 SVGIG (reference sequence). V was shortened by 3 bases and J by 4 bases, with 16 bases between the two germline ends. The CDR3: CAWRPSNRAYEQYF. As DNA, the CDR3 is TGTGCCTGGAGACCCTCGAACAGGGCGTACGAGCAGTACTTC.

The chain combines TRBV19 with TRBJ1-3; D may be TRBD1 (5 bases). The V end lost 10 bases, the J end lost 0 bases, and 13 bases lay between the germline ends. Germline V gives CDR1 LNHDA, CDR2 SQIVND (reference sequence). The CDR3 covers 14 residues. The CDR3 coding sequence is TGTGCCACAGAAAGGGGTAGCTCTGGAAACACCATATATTTT. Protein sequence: CATERGSSGNTIYF.

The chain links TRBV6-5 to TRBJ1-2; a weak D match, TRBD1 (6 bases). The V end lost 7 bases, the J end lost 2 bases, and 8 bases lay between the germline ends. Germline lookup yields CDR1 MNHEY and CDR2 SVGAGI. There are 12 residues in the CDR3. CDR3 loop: CASKGTNYGYTF. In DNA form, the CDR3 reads TGTGCCAGCAAAGGGACAAACTATGGCTACACCTTC.

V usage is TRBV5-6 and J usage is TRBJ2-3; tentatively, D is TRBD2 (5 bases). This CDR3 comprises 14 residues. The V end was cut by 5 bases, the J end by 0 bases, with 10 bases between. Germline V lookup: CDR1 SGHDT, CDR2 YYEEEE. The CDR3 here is CASSLGLSTDTQYF. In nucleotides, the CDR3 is TGTGCCAGCAGTCTAGGACTGAGCACAGATACGCAGTATTTT.

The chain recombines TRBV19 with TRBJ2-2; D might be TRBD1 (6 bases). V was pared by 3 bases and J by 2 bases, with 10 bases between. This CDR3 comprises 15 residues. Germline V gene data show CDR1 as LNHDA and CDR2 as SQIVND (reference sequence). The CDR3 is CASSMKQGNTGELFF. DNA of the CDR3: TGTGCCAGTAGTATGAAACAGGGAAACACCGGGGAGCTGTTTTTT. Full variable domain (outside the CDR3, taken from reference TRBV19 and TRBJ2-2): DGGITQSPKYLFRKEGQNVTLSCEQNLNHDAMYWYRQDPGQGLRLIYYSQIVNDFQKGDIAEGYSVSREKKESFPLTVTSAQKNPTAFYLCASSMKQGNTGELFFGEGSRLTVL.

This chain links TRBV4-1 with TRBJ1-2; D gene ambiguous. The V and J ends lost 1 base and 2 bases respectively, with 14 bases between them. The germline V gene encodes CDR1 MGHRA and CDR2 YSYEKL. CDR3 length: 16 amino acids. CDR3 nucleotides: TGCGCCAGCAGCCAAGTAGGTACTTTGCTCAACTATGGCTACACCTTC. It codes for CASSQVGTLLNYGYTF.

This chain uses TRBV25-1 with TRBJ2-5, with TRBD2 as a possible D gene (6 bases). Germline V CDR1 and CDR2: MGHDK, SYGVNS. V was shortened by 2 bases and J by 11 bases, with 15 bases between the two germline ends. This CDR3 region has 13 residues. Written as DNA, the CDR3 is TGTGCCAGCAGTGAAGGGGGGATTTACTTTCAGTACTTC. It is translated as CASSEGGIYFQYF.

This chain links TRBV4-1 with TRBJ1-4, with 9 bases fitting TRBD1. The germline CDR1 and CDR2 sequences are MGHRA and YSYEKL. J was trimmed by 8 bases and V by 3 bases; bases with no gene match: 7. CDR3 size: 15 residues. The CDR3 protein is CASSQGGTGYEKLFF. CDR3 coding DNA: TGCGCCAGCAGCCAGGGAGGGACAGGGTACGAAAAACTGTTTTTT.

CDR3 nucleotides: TGTGCCAGCAGGTTGGGGCTAGTGATAGAGCAGTTCTTC. This translates into CASRLGLVIEQFF. This chain links TRBV6-1 with TRBJ2-1; possibly TRBD1 for D (5 bases). Germline V gene lookup returns CDR1 MNHNS and CDR2 SASEGT. Trimming shortened V by 6 bases and J by 10 bases, and 16 bases separated the two germline ends. The CDR3 runs to 13 residues.

The CDR3 sequence is CASSLLGRDETQYF. CDR3 nucleotide sequence: TGTGCCAGCAGTTTATTGGGCAGGGATGAGACCCAGTACTTC. This sequence joins TRBV27 and TRBJ2-5; maybe TRBD1 (5 bases). There are 14 residues in the CDR3. With 1 base removed from V and 5 bases from J, the gap between germline ends came to 11 bases. Germline loops: CDR1 MNHEY, CDR2 SMNVEV (reference sequence).

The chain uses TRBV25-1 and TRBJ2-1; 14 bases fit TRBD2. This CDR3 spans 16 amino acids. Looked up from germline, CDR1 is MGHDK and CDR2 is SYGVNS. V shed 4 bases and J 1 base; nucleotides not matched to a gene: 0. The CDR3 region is CASSGLAGGSYNEQFF. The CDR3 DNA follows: TGTGCCAGCAGTGGACTAGCGGGAGGGTCCTACAATGAGCAGTTCTTC. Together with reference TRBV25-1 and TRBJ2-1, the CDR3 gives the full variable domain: EADIYQTPRYLVIGTGKKITLECSQTMGHDKMYWYQQDPGMELHLIHYSYGVNSTEKGDLSSESTVSRIRTEHFPLTLESARPSHTSQYLCASSGLAGGSYNEQFFGPGTRLTVL.

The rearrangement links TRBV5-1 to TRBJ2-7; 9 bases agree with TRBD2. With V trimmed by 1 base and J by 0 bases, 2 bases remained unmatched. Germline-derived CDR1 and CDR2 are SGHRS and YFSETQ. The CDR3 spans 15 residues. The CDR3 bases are TGCGCCAGCAGCTTGTTTAGCGGGAGCTCCTACGAGCAGTACTTC. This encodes CASSLFSGSSYEQYF. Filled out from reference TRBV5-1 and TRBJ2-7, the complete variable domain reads KAGVTQTPRYLIKTRGQQVTLSCSPISGHRSVSWYQQTPGQGLQFLFEYFSETQRNKGNFPGRFSGRQFSNSRSEMNVSTLELGDSALYLCASSLFSGSSYEQYFGPGTRLTVT.

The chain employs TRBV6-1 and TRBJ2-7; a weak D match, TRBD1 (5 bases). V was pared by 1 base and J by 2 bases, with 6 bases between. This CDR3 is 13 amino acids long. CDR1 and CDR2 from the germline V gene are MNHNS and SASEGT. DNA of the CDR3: TGTGCCAGCAGTGAAGAAGGGGCCTACGAGCAGTACTTC. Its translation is CASSEEGAYEQYF.

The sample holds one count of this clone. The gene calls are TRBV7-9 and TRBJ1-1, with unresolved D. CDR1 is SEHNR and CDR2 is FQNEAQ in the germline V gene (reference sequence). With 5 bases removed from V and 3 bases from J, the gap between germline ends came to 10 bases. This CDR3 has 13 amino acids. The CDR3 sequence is CASSRLSDTEAFF. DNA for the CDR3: TGTGCCAGCAGCCGGCTAAGTGACACTGAAGCTTTCTTT.

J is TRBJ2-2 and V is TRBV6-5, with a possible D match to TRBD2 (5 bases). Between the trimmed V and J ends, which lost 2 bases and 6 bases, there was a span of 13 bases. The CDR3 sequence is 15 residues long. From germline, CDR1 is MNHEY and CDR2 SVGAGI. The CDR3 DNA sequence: TGTGCCAGCAGTTACGGTCTGAGTAGCGCCGGGGAGCTGTTTTTT. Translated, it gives CASSYGLSSAGELFF.

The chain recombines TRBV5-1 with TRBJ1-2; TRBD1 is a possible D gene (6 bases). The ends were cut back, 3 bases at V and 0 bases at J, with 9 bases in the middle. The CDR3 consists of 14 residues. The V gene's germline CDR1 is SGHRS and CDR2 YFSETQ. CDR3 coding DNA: TGCGCCAGCAGCTGGACAGAAGCTAACTATGGCTACACCTTC. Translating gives CASSWTEANYGYTF.

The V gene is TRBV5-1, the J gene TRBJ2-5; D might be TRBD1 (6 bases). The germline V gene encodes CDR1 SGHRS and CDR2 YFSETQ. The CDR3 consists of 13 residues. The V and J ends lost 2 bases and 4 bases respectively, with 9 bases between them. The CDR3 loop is CASSLQGSETQYF. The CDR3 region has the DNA TGCGCCAGCAGCTTACAGGGATCAGAGACCCAGTACTTC.